A selection of T cell receptor beta chains follows, all from one sample in a study of blood T cell repertoires in COVID-19. Data came from immunoSEQ multiplex PCR; TCRdb stores just in-frame clones and leaves some out. The sample shows approximately 75,000 clones, roughly 82% of them seen only once. Sample: peripheral blood. These receptor sequences come from a human donor in a cohort sampled during active COVID-19. Both conserved end residues are part of each CDR3. Fields, in order: clone size, D gene, V gene, J gene, CDR3 DNA, CDR3 protein. D genes are given only for firm matches. The size entry is marked missing in some rows and otherwise reads once, few, many or a size class.

-	TRBD1	TRBV6-5	TRBJ1-2	TGTGCCAGCAGTTGGGACAGGGGAGGCTATGGCTACACCTTC	CASSWDRGGYGYTF
-	TRBD1	TRBV27	TRBJ1-6	TGTGCCAGCAGTGCCAGGGACAGAACCAATTCACCCCTCCACTTT	CASSARDRTNSPLHF
-	TRBD2	TRBV5-4	TRBJ2-3	TGTGCCAGCACCTCAGGGACTAGCGGGGGGAGCACAGATACGCAGTATTTT	CASTSGTSGGSTDTQYF
-	-	TRBV5-1	TRBJ2-1	TGCGCCAGCAGCGGGGGGGCAGGTTTGTACAATGAGCAGTTCTTC	CASSGGAGLYNEQFF
-	-	TRBV2	TRBJ1-4	TGTGCCAGCAGTGAAATGGGGCTGGGGAATGAAAAACTGTTTTTT	CASSEMGLGNEKLFF
-	-	TRBV6-2/TRBV6-3	TRBJ2-7	TGTGCCAGCAGTATGGGACTGCGATACGAGCAGTACTTC	CASSMGLRYEQYF
-	TRBD1	TRBV10-3	TRBJ2-1	TGTGCCATCAGTACCTCGACCGGGACAGGGAACTACAATGAGCAGTTCTTC	CAISTSTGTGNYNEQFF
-	TRBD1	TRBV18	TRBJ1-3	TGTGCCAGCTCACCCGGGACAGTAGGAAACACCATATATTTT	CASSPGTVGNTIYF
-	-	TRBV6-5	TRBJ1-3	TGTGCCAGCAGCCAGGGTGCCTGGCGTGGAAACACCATATATTTT	CASSQGAWRGNTIYF
once	TRBD1	TRBV5-4	TRBJ2-1	TGTGCCAGCACAACACACCCGGGACAGGGGGCTAATGAGCAGTTCTTC	CASTTHPGQGANEQFF
few	TRBD2	TRBV4-2	TRBJ2-7	TGTGCCAGCAGCCTCGAGACTAGCGCCCCTATCTTC	CASSLETSAPIF
-	TRBD2	TRBV13	TRBJ2-7	TGTGCCAGCAGCAACCGGGACTATAACTCCTACGAGCAGTACTTC	CASSNRDYNSYEQYF
-	-	TRBV5-1	TRBJ2-7	TGCGCCAGCAGCTTGCTCACCGGTGCTTACGAGCAGTACTTC	CASSLLTGAYEQYF
-	-	TRBV7-8	TRBJ1-2	TGTGCCAGCAGCTTTCAGGGAATTGATGGCTACACCTTC	CASSFQGIDGYTF
-	TRBD2	TRBV19	TRBJ2-7	TGTGCCAGTAGTATAGAAGGGAGCGGGGGACAATACGAGCAGTACTTC	CASSIEGSGGQYEQYF
-	-	TRBV1	TRBJ1-1	TGCACCAGCAGCCAAGATTTAAGGACAGGGGGGACTGAAGCTTTCTTT	CTSSQDLRTGGTEAFF
-	-	TRBV5-4	TRBJ1-1	TGTGCCAGCACCCCTGGGTGGGGCGACTTGAACACTGAAGCTTTCTTT	CASTPGWGDLNTEAFF
-	-	TRBV6-5	TRBJ1-2	TGTGCCAGCAGAATACAGGTTGCCGATGGCTACACCTTC	CASRIQVADGYTF
-	TRBD1	TRBV19	TRBJ1-1	TGTGCCAGTAGTAGGGCTGACAGGGGGGGAGGTAACACTGAAGCTTTCTTT	CASSRADRGGGNTEAFF
-	TRBD2	TRBV6-6	TRBJ2-5	TGTGCCAGCAGTCAGAGCGGGGGGGGCGAGACCCAGTACTTC	CASSQSGGGETQYF
-	TRBD1	TRBV29-1	TRBJ1-1	TGCAGCGCGGAGGACAGGGGGAGCTTAAACACTGAAGCTTTCTTT	CSAEDRGSLNTEAFF
-	-	TRBV6-4	TRBJ1-1	TGTGCCAGCAGTGCAGGGATGAACACTGAAGCTTTCTTT	CASSAGMNTEAFF
-	-	TRBV11-3	TRBJ2-7	TGTGCCAGCAGCACTGACCAGAGGGAGCAGTACTTC	CASSTDQREQYF
-	-	TRBV10-3	TRBJ1-2	TGTGCCATCAGTGCCACATCCGAATCGGGCTACACCTTC	CAISATSESGYTF
-	-	TRBV12-3/TRBV12-4	TRBJ1-5	TGTGCCAGCAGCCCCCTACTAGGACAGCCCCAGCATTTT	CASSPLLGQPQHF
-	-	TRBV4-1	TRBJ1-3	TGCGCCAGCAGCCAAGGGCCGGGAAAATCTGGAAACACCATATATTTT	CASSQGPGKSGNTIYF
few	-	TRBV21-1	TRBJ1-1	TGTGCCAGCAGCAAAGGGCCAGCTTTCTTT	CASSKGPAFF
-	TRBD2	TRBV4-2	TRBJ2-1	TGTGCCAGCAGCCAACATAGCGGGGCCTCCTACAATGAGCAGTTCTTC	CASSQHSGASYNEQFF
-	-	TRBV6-5	TRBJ1-2	TGTGCCAGCAGGGGCGGGGGCATCTATGGCTACACCTTC	CASRGGGIYGYTF
once	TRBD1	TRBV7-9	TRBJ1-2	TGTGCCAGCACCTTGGGACAGACCTTAACGGGCTACACCTTC	CASTLGQTLTGYTF
-	-	TRBV11-1	TRBJ2-5	TGTGCCAGCAGCTTAGATATCGGCCAAGAGACCCAGTACTTC	CASSLDIGQETQYF
-	TRBD1	TRBV18	TRBJ1-1	TGTGCCAGCTCTTCAGGGCAGGGGGTCAGGGCTTTCTTT	CASSSGQGVRAFF
-	-	TRBV6-1	TRBJ2-2	TGTGCCAGCAGTGAAGGGAAGGGGTGGGGCGGGGAGCTGTTTTTT	CASSEGKGWGGELFF
-	TRBD1	TRBV30	TRBJ2-7	TGTGCCTGGAGTCAGTACCGGGACAGGGTTCACGAGCAGTACTTC	CAWSQYRDRVHEQYF
-	TRBD1	TRBV19	TRBJ1-6	TGTGCCAGTAGCACAGGGGAAAATAATTCACCCCTCCACTTT	CASSTGENNSPLHF
once	-	TRBV29-1	TRBJ2-7	TGCAGCGCCCAGGGGTCGCATGGTTACGAGCAGTACTTC	CSAQGSHGYEQYF
once	TRBD2	TRBV7-8	TRBJ2-1	TGTGCCAGCAGCTACGGGACTAGCGGGTCTTCCTACAATGAGCAGTTCTTC	CASSYGTSGSSYNEQFF
-	-	TRBV6-5	TRBJ1-1	TGTGCCAGCAGTTCGCGTGGAGGGACGAAGAACACTGAAGCTTTCTTT	CASSSRGGTKNTEAFF
-	-	TRBV6-1	TRBJ1-2	TGTGCCAGCAGACCTAACGACAGGTTCACCTATGGCTACACCTTC	CASRPNDRFTYGYTF
once	TRBD1	TRBV9	TRBJ2-7	TGTGCCAGCAGCGGGGCCGGGACAGGCTACGAGCAGTACTTC	CASSGAGTGYEQYF
-	TRBD2	TRBV7-2	TRBJ2-4	TGTGCCAGCAGCCCCCACGCAGGGGCGGGGGGGAACATTCAGTACTTC	CASSPHAGAGGNIQYF
-	-	TRBV6-6	TRBJ2-7	TGTGCCAGCAGTCCTCCGGGACAACTTTACGAGCAGTACTTC	CASSPPGQLYEQYF
-	TRBD2	TRBV7-3	TRBJ2-2	TGTGCCAGCAGCTTGGCGGGAGAACGCGGGGAGCTGTTTTTT	CASSLAGERGELFF
-	-	TRBV5-6	TRBJ1-1	TGTGCCAGCAGCTTCCAGGGGAACACTGAAGCTTTCTTT	CASSFQGNTEAFF
few	TRBD1	TRBV5-1	TRBJ1-2	TGCGCCAGTACGACGACAGGGTATTTTGATGGCTACACCTTC	CASTTTGYFDGYTF
-	TRBD1	TRBV27	TRBJ2-5	TGTGCCACCGGAGGGACAGGGGGCTGGAAGACCCAGTACTTC	CATGGTGGWKTQYF
few	TRBD1	TRBV9	TRBJ1-2	TGTGCCAGCAGCCCCGGACAGGATAAACCTGGCTACACCTTC	CASSPGQDKPGYTF
-	TRBD2	TRBV5-1	TRBJ2-1	TGCGCCAGCAGCTTGGTCCGGGGGGGCCGGAATGAGCAGTTCTTC	CASSLVRGGRNEQFF
few	TRBD1	TRBV7-2	TRBJ2-7	TGTGCCAGCAGCTCGGACAGGGCAGGGTACGAGCAGTACTTC	CASSSDRAGYEQYF
-	TRBD2	TRBV3-1/TRBV3-2	TRBJ2-7	TGTGCCAGCAGCCAAGATAGCCGACTAGCCTCCGTGGGCTACGAGCAGTACTTC	CASSQDSRLASVGYEQYF
-	-	TRBV25-1	TRBJ2-5	TGTGCCAGCAGCAACCGAGGGGGTTATCAGGACAAAGAGACCCAGTACTTC	CASSNRGGYQDKETQYF
-	-	TRBV6-5	TRBJ1-1	TGTGCCAGCAGTTACTCGACTCGGAGACTCAGGGATACTTTCTTT	CASSYSTRRLRDTFF
few	-	TRBV10-3	TRBJ1-2	TGTGCCATCAGGGAGACAGGCCTGGGGGGCTACACCTTC	CAIRETGLGGYTF